This T cell receptor beta chain is from a study of T cell repertoires in cytomegalovirus infection. Study as a whole: An indication of both CMV infection and matching HLA type came from public TCR beta signatures.

Study-wide results and caveats: There were HLA-C-restricted CMV-specific TCR beta clonotypes dominating the ex vivo response. Individuals carrying CMV plus the relevant HLA were identified by cumulative frequency of public TCR beta families.

V gave up 3 bases and J gave up 5 bases, with 16 bases separating them. Germline assignment: CDR1 GTSNPN and CDR2 SVGIG (reference sequence). The CDR3 spans 14 residues. TCRdb called the reads again in MiXCR, with one record for every CDR3 protein. Here the sample spans some 440,000 distinct CDR3 sequences, roughly 30% being singletons. This clonotype was seen once. What it binds is not known. Sample: PBMCs. This clonotype originated in a human donor in good health (CMV status not recorded). Some clones in this sample may be carry-over from other donors' samples. The chain couples TRBV30 to TRBJ1-2, with D perhaps matching TRBD1 (6 bases). As DNA, the CDR3 is TGTGCCTGGAGCCTGCGATGGGGGCGTTATGGCTACACCTTC. It yields the protein CAWSLRWGRYGYTF.